What follows are 26 T cell receptor beta chains derived from one specimen sequenced in a study of CD8+ T cells in alopecia areata. Reverse transcribed after extraction, RNA yielded cDNA as the sequencing template. TCRdb's table, derived via immunoSEQ multiplex PCR, lists solely in-frame clones and lacks some. Found here are under 150,000 clones, over 60% of them singletons; the top ten hold around 6%. The sample's treatment: oral pan-JAK inhibitor, 5-10 mg twice daily. Specimen: CD4+ T cells sorted from blood, collected at week 4, from a patient treated with tofacitinib. These TCRs come from a human donor with alopecia areata.

The table lists this clone with a few counts. This chain connects TRBV30 to TRBJ2-3, with 7 bases identical to TRBD2. Unmatched junction bases numbered 12, after V lost 4 bases and J lost 5 bases. CDR3 length equals 15 residues. The germline V gene has CDR1 GTSNPN and CDR2 SVGIG (reference sequence). The CDR3 nucleotides are TGTGCCTGGAATCGAGGGGCGGGAGCGGTAGATACGCAGTATTTT. Translating it yields CAWNRGAGAVDTQYF.

The rearrangement uses TRBV30 and TRBJ2-7; 10 positions agree with TRBD2. The CDR3 has 13 residues. After removal of 4 bases from V and 4 bases from J, the junction contained 4 bases not matched to a gene. The germline V gene encodes CDR1 GTSNPN and CDR2 SVGIG (reference sequence). CDR3 in amino acids: CAWTLAGLYEQYF. The CDR3 DNA follows: TGTGCCTGGACACTAGCGGGATTGTACGAGCAGTACTTC.

CDR3 in amino acids: CASSRQGGDTGELFF. CDR3 coding DNA: TGTGCCAGCAGTCGACAGGGTGGGGACACCGGGGAGCTGTTTTTT. V and J are TRBV6-6 and TRBJ2-2; TRBD1 matches 7 bases. Trimming took 5 bases from V and 3 from J; bases not matched to a gene: 6. Germline CDR1 is MNHNY and CDR2 is SVGAGI (reference sequence). The CDR3 extends over 15 amino acids.

The chain uses TRBV7-3 and TRBJ2-1; D is unresolved. The CDR3 is 13 amino acids. V lost 4 bases, J lost 1 base, and 5 bases lay in between. Germline CDR1 and CDR2: SGHTA and FQGTGA. The DNA of the CDR3 is TGTGCCAGCAGCTCGACTTCCTACAATGAGCAGTTCTTC. Its protein is CASSSTSYNEQFF.

This clone was seen a handful of times. This chain uses TRBV2 with TRBJ2-1; D is unresolved. V was trimmed by 4 bases and J by 9 bases, leaving 7 bases between them. Looked up from germline, CDR1 is SNHLY and CDR2 is FYNNEI. The length of the CDR3 is 11 residues. Here the CDR3 reads CASSGGLEQFF. For the CDR3, the DNA is TGTGCCAGCAGTGGCGGTCTTGAGCAGTTCTTC.

This chain links TRBV7-9 with TRBJ1-1, with D uncertain. Trimming removed 1 base at V and 1 base at J, with 7 bases between. The CDR3 is 14 residues long. The germline CDR1 and CDR2 sequences are SEHNR and FQNEAQ (reference sequence). The CDR3 sequence: CASSLGTENTEAFF. The CDR3 region has the DNA TGTGCCAGCAGCTTAGGGACGGAGAACACTGAAGCTTTCTTT.

This clone was observed a handful of times. The chain is built from TRBV7-9 and TRBJ2-3; 10 nucleotides line up with TRBD2. The CDR3 is made up of 14 amino acids. With V trimmed by 8 bases and J by 4 bases, 6 bases remained unmatched. In germline, CDR1 is SEHNR, CDR2 FQNEAQ (reference sequence). CDR3 sequence reads: CASDTSGAADTQYF. DNA for the CDR3: TGTGCCAGCGACACTAGCGGGGCCGCAGATACGCAGTATTTT.

The chain carries TRBV30 and TRBJ2-5; D is uncertain. Per the germline V gene, CDR1 is GTSNPN and CDR2 is SVGIG (reference sequence). The V gene lost 0 bases and the J gene lost 3 bases, with 14 bases spanning the gap. This CDR3 region has 15 residues. CDR3 bases: TGTGCCTGGAGTGTGGGGTTTAGCCTAGAAGAGACCCAGTACTTC. Encoded protein: CAWSVGFSLEETQYF.

This clone has only a few counts. The sample carries other DNA sequences with the same CDR3. V usage is TRBV5-1 and J usage is TRBJ2-5; D is undetermined. CDR1 and CDR2 (germline): SGHRS, YFSETQ. The CDR3 has 12 residues. The ends were cut back, 0 bases at V and 1 base at J, with 1 base in the middle. The CDR3 sequence is CASSLGQETQYF. CDR3 sequence (DNA): TGCGCCAGCAGCTTGGGCCAAGAGACCCAGTACTTC.

There are a few counts of this clone. The rearrangement uses TRBV7-2 and TRBJ2-7; possible D gene TRBD1, 6 bases. V dropped 1 base and J dropped 6 bases, with 13 bases sitting between them. Germline lookup yields CDR1 SGHTA and CDR2 FQGNSA. The length of the CDR3 is 14 residues. CDR3 loop: CASSLGRGVFEQYF. The CDR3 DNA reads TGTGCCAGCAGCTTAGGCAGGGGAGTTTTCGAGCAGTACTTC.

This clone was found a few times. The chain joins TRBV5-1 to TRBJ1-5, with D hard to call. This CDR3 contains 14 residues. V was clipped by 0 bases and J by 9 bases, with 13 bases between them. Germline lookup yields CDR1 SGHRS and CDR2 YFSETQ. DNA for the CDR3: TGCGCCAGCAGCTTGGAAGCAGAATCTCGGCCCCAGCATTTT. Translation: CASSLEAESRPQHF.

The J gene is TRBJ1-5, the V gene TRBV2; a weak D match, TRBD1 (5 bases). The CDR3 has 12 amino acids. Germline CDR1 is SNHLY and CDR2 is FYNNEI. Deletions cut 6 bases from V and 5 bases from J, with 8 bases between. The CDR3 DNA sequence: TGTGCCAGCAGGGGGGAGGATCAGCCCCAGCATTTT. Translation gives CASRGEDQPQHF.

The chain employs TRBV7-6 and TRBJ2-4; tentatively, D is TRBD1 (6 bases). Deletions cut 2 bases from V and 1 base from J, with 24 bases between. CDR1 is SGHVS and CDR2 is FNYEAQ in the germline V gene. This CDR3 has 20 residues. This CDR3 reads CASSLWAGEIGEEAKNIQYF. The CDR3, as DNA: TGTGCCAGCAGCTTATGGGCAGGGGAAATCGGAGAGGAGGCCAAAAACATTCAGTACTTC.

This clone was picked up a small number of times. V is TRBV19 and J is TRBJ2-2; no reliable D call. V lost 3 bases and J lost 6, with 14 bases in between. This CDR3 region has 15 residues. Germline CDR1 is LNHDA and CDR2 is SQIVND (reference sequence). CDR3 sequence reads: CASSMLFLVPGELFF. CDR3 in DNA: TGTGCCAGTAGTATGTTGTTTTTGGTTCCCGGGGAGCTGTTTTTT.

V is TRBV6-6 and J is TRBJ1-5; D gene unclear. V lost 2 bases and J 5 bases, leaving 4 bases between the germline ends. The CDR3 loop spans 12 amino acids. The germline CDR1 and CDR2 sequences are MNHNY and SVGAGI (reference sequence). The CDR3 sequence: CASSYQDQPQHF. The CDR3 DNA follows: TGTGCCAGCAGTTACCAGGATCAGCCCCAGCATTTT.

This clone was detected only a few times. The chain joins TRBV29-1 to TRBJ2-1; 8 nucleotides align to TRBD1. J gave up 0 bases and V 4 bases, and 5 bases lay outside the gene matches. CDR1 and CDR2 from the germline V gene are SQVTM and ANQGSEA. This CDR3 region has 15 residues. Written as DNA, the CDR3 is TGCAGCGTTGCAGGGGGCGGAAGCTCCTACAATGAGCAGTTCTTC. Amino acid sequence: CSVAGGGSSYNEQFF.

This clone came up a few times. J is TRBJ1-2 and V is TRBV27; 8 nucleotides match TRBD1. Germline CDR1 reads MNHEY; CDR2 reads SMNVEV (reference sequence). V gave up 3 bases and J gave up 4 bases; unmatched junction bases: 4. The CDR3 runs to 14 residues. CDR3 loop: CASSFSGQGYGYTF. The CDR3 nucleotides are TGTGCCAGCAGTTTTAGCGGACAGGGCTATGGCTACACCTTC.

This clone was seen a few times. The sample carries other DNA sequences with the same CDR3. The chain links TRBV19 to TRBJ1-2; D ambiguous. The CDR3 loop spans 12 amino acids. The V gene lost 0 bases and the J gene lost 5 bases, with 4 bases spanning the gap. Germline V gene sequence: CDR1 LNHDA, CDR2 SQIVND (reference sequence). CDR3 residues: CASSIEEYGYTF. The CDR3 bases are TGTGCCAGTAGTATAGAAGAATATGGCTACACCTTC.

The chain has TRBV6-6 and TRBJ1-6; D uncertain. Trimming took off 2 bases at V and 14 bases at J, with 16 bases between the two ends. This CDR3 is 14 amino acids long. Germline V gene sequence: CDR1 MNHNY, CDR2 SVGAGI (reference sequence). The CDR3 DNA reads TGTGCCAGCAGTTACGAAGGGCGGCGGACGGCCCTCCACTTT. It is translated as CASSYEGRRTALHF.

The J gene is TRBJ2-3, the V gene TRBV9; maybe TRBD2 (6 bases). Germline lookup yields CDR1 SGDLS and CDR2 YYNGEE. Trimming stripped 7 bases from V and 5 bases from J, with 14 bases between. The CDR3 consists of 13 residues. The CDR3: CASSGVTVDTQYF. For the CDR3, the DNA is TGTGCCAGCTCGGGGGTAACGGTAGATACGCAGTATTTT.

In DNA, the CDR3 is TGTGCCAGCACCGAGGGACAGGGGAATTCACCCCTCCACTTT. Translated: CASTEGQGNSPLHF. The J gene is TRBJ1-6, the V gene TRBV25-1; the match to TRBD1 covers 10 bases. After removal of 7 bases from V and 7 bases from J, the junction contained 4 bases not matched to a gene. Germline V gives CDR1 MGHDK, CDR2 SYGVNS. CDR3 size: 14 residues.

The chain has TRBV9 and TRBJ1-2; D is undetermined. The germline CDR1 and CDR2 sequences are SGDLS and YYNGEE. Trimming took 3 bases from V and 7 from J, leaving 7 bases between them. The CDR3 contains 11 residues. CDR3 sequence: CASSAVGGYTF. The CDR3 nucleotides read TGTGCCAGCAGCGCTGTCGGTGGCTACACCTTC. The full variable domain, rest sourced from reference TRBV9 and TRBJ1-2, is DSGVTQTPKHLITATGQRVTLRCSPRSGDLSVYWYQQSLDQGLQFLIQYYNGEERAKGNILERFSAQQFPDLHSELNLSSLELGDSALYFCASSAVGGYTFGSGTRLTVV.

To note about this clone: Within the sample, other DNA sequences also encode this same CDR3. V gene TRBV30 combines with J gene TRBJ2-3; possibly TRBD1 for D (5 bases). Germline CDR1 is GTSNPN and CDR2 is SVGIG (reference sequence). The V end was cut by 0 bases, the J end by 1 base, with 5 bases between. The CDR3 totals 13 residues. CDR3 loop: CAWSVTGTDTQYF. CDR3 sequence (DNA): TGTGCCTGGAGTGTGACAGGCACAGATACGCAGTATTTT.

This clone has only a few counts. This chain links TRBV5-1 with TRBJ2-3, with TRBD2 matching over 15 bases. Trimming cost V 4 bases and J 1 base; bases outside gene matches: 7. Germline assignment: CDR1 SGHRS and CDR2 YFSETQ. The CDR3 is made up of 18 amino acids. The CDR3 spells CASSRTSGRVRGTDTQYF. The CDR3 coding sequence is TGCGCCAGCAGCCGGACTAGCGGGAGGGTTAGAGGCACAGATACGCAGTATTTT.

This rearrangement joins TRBV4-3 to TRBJ1-4; no clear D. Germline CDR1 LGHNA, CDR2 YSLEER. Trimming shortened V by 1 base and J by 8 bases, and 14 bases separated the two germline ends. This CDR3 contains 15 residues. The CDR3 here is CASSQGESVGEKLFF. The CDR3 DNA reads as TGCGCCAGCAGCCAAGGGGAAAGTGTGGGAGAAAAACTGTTTTTT.

This clone turned up a few times. The CDR3 DNA sequence: TGTGCCAGCAGGGGACAGGGCGCTGGGGCCAACGTCCTGACTTTC. Encoded protein: CASRGQGAGANVLTF. V is TRBV7-3 and J is TRBJ2-6; 9 bases are a match to TRBD1. V shed 6 bases and J 2 bases; nucleotides not matched to a gene: 2. The CDR3 runs 15 residues. From germline, CDR1 is SGHTA and CDR2 FQGTGA.